This entry lists 19 T cell receptor beta chains sequenced from one sample in a study of human T cells and chemical hapten exposure. TCRdb processed the RACE reads anew with MiXCR; each CDR3 protein has one entry. The table shows 75,000 to 95,000 distinct CDR3 sequences, with 10% to 15% occurring only once. This sample's time point: patch test 1, 2 weeks after DPC sensitization. Treatment denoted: therapeutic diphenylcyclopropenone sensitization with weekly scalp DPC. Material: whole blood, obtained in connection with sensitization to the hapten diphenylcyclopropenone (DPC). Source of these receptors: a woman aged 55-70 years with alopecia areata. Some clones in this sample may be carry-over from other donors' samples.

This clonotype was detected ten times or more. The genes are TRBV5-5 and TRBJ2-3, with TRBD1 matching over 8 bases. The J segment lost 6 bases and the V segment lost 4 bases, leaving 1 base of the junction unmatched. Germline V gene data show CDR1 as SGHKS and CDR2 as YYEKEE (reference sequence). CDR3 length: 12 amino acids. CDR3 nucleotides: TGTGCCAGCAGCAGACAGGGGGATACGCAGTATTTT. This translates into CASSRQGDTQYF.

This clonotype was counted ten times or more. The V gene is TRBV4-1, the J gene TRBJ1-2; 9 nucleotides match TRBD1. The J segment lost 5 bases and the V segment lost 0 bases, leaving 7 bases of the junction unmatched. The CDR3 loop spans 16 amino acids. The germline V gene encodes CDR1 MGHRA and CDR2 YSYEKL. In DNA form, the CDR3 reads TGCGCCAGCAGCCAAGATTTCACAGGGGGCGGTTATGGCTACACCTTC. This encodes CASSQDFTGGGYGYTF.

The rearrangement uses TRBV2 and TRBJ1-3, with D unresolved. This CDR3 contains 12 residues. V dropped 4 bases and J dropped 8 bases, with 9 bases sitting between them. Germline CDR1 and CDR2: SNHLY and FYNNEI. CDR3 region: CASSGGMDTIYF. CDR3 bases: TGTGCCAGCAGTGGAGGGATGGACACCATATATTTT.

This clonotype was counted at least ten times. V gene TRBV28 combines with J gene TRBJ1-5; the D gene is possibly TRBD1 (6 bases). CDR1 MDHEN and CDR2 SYDVKM come from the germline V gene. V gave up 6 bases and J gave up 4 bases, with 13 bases separating them. The CDR3 sequence is 14 residues long. CDR3 loop: CASRGQNLNQPQHF. The CDR3 bases are TGTGCCAGCAGAGGACAGAACTTAAATCAGCCCCAGCATTTT.

The chain carries TRBV12-3 or TRBV12-4 and TRBJ2-5; D unresolved. This CDR3 is 14 amino acids long. Trimming stripped 6 bases from V and 0 bases from J, with 11 bases between. CDR3 loop: CASSHQKYQETQYF. CDR3 in DNA: TGTGCCAGCAGCCATCAGAAGTACCAAGAGACCCAGTACTTC.

The chain couples TRBV7-9 to TRBJ2-1, with D possibly TRBD2 on 5 matching bases. This CDR3 is built from 11 residues. With 5 bases removed from V and 10 bases from J, the gap between germline ends came to 9 bases. The germline V gene encodes CDR1 SEHNR and CDR2 FQNEAQ (reference sequence). DNA of the CDR3: TGTGCCAGCAGCCAAGCTAGCGAGCAGTTCTTC. Protein: CASSQASEQFF.

This clonotype was observed many times. The chain combines TRBV6-6 with TRBJ1-1, with D possibly matching TRBD1 (5 bases). Germline V gene sequence: CDR1 MNHNY, CDR2 SVGAGI (reference sequence). The V end was cut by 5 bases, the J end by 3 bases, with 10 bases between. The CDR3 spans 13 residues. DNA of the CDR3: TGTGCCAGCAGTCAGGGTTGGGACACTGAAGCTTTCTTT. It translates to CASSQGWDTEAFF.

This chain connects TRBV10-2 to TRBJ1-6; possible D gene TRBD1, 5 bases. In germline, CDR1 is WSHSY, CDR2 SAAADI. Trimming removed 3 bases from V and 3 bases from J, with 12 bases in between. The CDR3 has 16 amino acids. The CDR3 spells CASSEQELYYNSPLHF. The CDR3 DNA follows: TGCGCCAGCAGTGAACAGGAGTTATACTATAATTCACCCCTCCACTTT.

This chain links TRBV10-3 with TRBJ1-1; D possibly corresponds to TRBD1 (6 bases). Trimming shortened V by 10 bases and J by 2 bases, and 11 bases separated the two germline ends. CDR1 and CDR2 (germline): ENHRY, SYGVKD. CDR3 size: 12 residues. CDR3 sequence: CASGQFNTEAFF. Written as DNA, the CDR3 is TGTGCCAGTGGACAGTTCAACACTGAAGCTTTCTTT.

Notes on this clonotype: Possible read error: a much larger clone is one base away. This chain links TRBV6-4 with TRBJ1-2; D gene ambiguous. Germline V gene data show CDR1 as MRHNA and CDR2 as SNTAGT. The ends were cut back, 5 bases at V and 8 bases at J, with 15 bases in the middle. This CDR3 has 13 amino acids. This chain's CDR3 is CASSLWEGGGYTF. The CDR3 coding sequence is TGTGCCAGCAGTCTCTGGGAAGGTGGAGGCTACACCTTC.

This clonotype showed up many times. The CDR3 region is CASSTGGIPPYF. CDR3 DNA: TGCGCCAGCAGCACCGGAGGGATCCCCCCGTACTTC. This chain uses TRBV5-1 with TRBJ2-7; D possibly corresponds to TRBD2 (6 bases). This CDR3 has 12 amino acids. Trimming cost V 4 bases and J 12 bases, with 17 bases left between them. From germline, CDR1 is SGHRS and CDR2 YFSETQ.

The chain recombines TRBV20-1 with TRBJ2-1, with 7 bases fitting TRBD1. The trim removed 5 bases at V and 4 bases at J, leaving 8 bases unmatched. The CDR3 is 14 residues long. Germline V gene sequence: CDR1 DFQATT, CDR2 SNEGSKA (reference sequence). CDR3 in DNA: TGCAGTGCTTCGACAGGGCCCAGATACAATGAGCAGTTCTTC. Its translation is CSASTGPRYNEQFF.

The V and J genes are TRBV21-1 and TRBJ1-6. TRBV21-1 is tagged as a pseudogene. The CDR3 is 15 amino acids. The CDR3: CASRSIGVINSPLHF. The CDR3 region has the DNA TGTGCCAGCAGATCTATCGGGGTGATTAATTCACCCCTCCACTTT.

This clonotype was observed a few times. The genes are TRBV29-1 and TRBJ2-3; the D call may be TRBD1 or TRBD2 (5 bases each). The CDR3 length is 13 residues. V was pared by 7 bases and J by 3 bases, with 14 bases between. CDR1 is SQVTM and CDR2 is ANQGSEA in the germline V gene. Here the CDR3 DNA reads TGCAGCGGAGGGGATTTTGGGACAGATACGCAGTATTTT. Translating it yields CSGGDFGTDTQYF.

This clonotype was detected many times. The gene calls are TRBV29-1 and TRBJ2-3, with D possibly matching TRBD1 (6 bases). The CDR3 loop spans 17 amino acids. Germline CDR1 SQVTM, CDR2 ANQGSEA. The germline V and J ends were trimmed by 6 bases and 5 bases, with 27 bases remaining between them. The CDR3 DNA sequence: TGCAGCGTAAAGAAGATTTGGGACATGAGGAGCGTAGATACGCAGTATTTT. Residues: CSVKKIWDMRSVDTQYF.

The chain combines TRBV5-6 with TRBJ1-2; D is unclear. V was trimmed by 7 bases and J by 0 bases, leaving 13 bases between them. CDR1 is SGHDT, CDR2 YYEEEE, per germline. The CDR3 has 14 amino acids. CDR3 in amino acids: CASGGVSANYGYTF. The CDR3 DNA reads as TGTGCCAGCGGCGGGGTCTCCGCTAACTATGGCTACACCTTC.

Many counts were recorded for this clonotype. This chain links TRBV10-3 with TRBJ2-6, with 9 bases fitting TRBD1. Germline V gene lookup returns CDR1 ENHRY and CDR2 SYGVKD. This CDR3 is built from 16 residues. V lost 4 bases, J lost 3 bases, and 4 bases stayed unmatched. CDR3 sequence: CAISGTGAVGANVLTF. In DNA, the CDR3 is TGTGCCATCAGTGGGACAGGGGCCGTTGGGGCCAACGTCCTGACTTTC.

This clonotype occurred many times. V is TRBV5-1 and J is TRBJ2-3; 11 nucleotides match TRBD2. The V gene end was trimmed by 4 bases and the J gene end by 2 bases; junction bases not matched to a gene: 12. The CDR3 runs 18 residues. Germline values: CDR1 SGHRS, CDR2 YFSETQ. The CDR3 DNA sequence: TGCGCCAGCAGCCGCTACCGGGCTAGCGGGGGGTTCACAGATACGCAGTATTTT. This gives the protein CASSRYRASGGFTDTQYF. Supplemented by reference TRBV5-1 and TRBJ2-3, the full variable domain reads KAGVTQTPRYLIKTRGQQVTLSCSPISGHRSVSWYQQTPGQGLQFLFEYFSETQRNKGNFPGRFSGRQFSNSRSEMNVSTLELGDSALYLCASSRYRASGGFTDTQYFGPGTRLTVL.

This clonotype was observed many times. This chain links TRBV5-8 with TRBJ1-5, with 9 bases aligning to TRBD1. This CDR3 comprises 16 residues. Trimming took 3 bases from V and 6 from J; bases not matched to a gene: 10. The germline CDR1 and CDR2 sequences are SGHTS and YDEGEE. CDR3 amino acids: CASSSRGWGQGQPQHF. The CDR3 DNA reads TGTGCCAGCAGCTCAAGGGGCTGGGGACAGGGTCAGCCCCAGCATTTT.